This entry is about one TCR beta chain. The source of the sample is a study of T cell changes during pregnancy in multiple sclerosis. The CDR3 loop spans 12 amino acids. CDR1 is SGHNT, CDR2 YENEEA, per germline. V shed 5 bases and J 6 bases; nucleotides not matched to a gene: 1. TCRdb keeps only in-frame clones here, not all; method: immunoSEQ multiplex PCR. The table includes 25,000 to 35,000 clones, 90% detected once. The starting material was CD8+ T cells from peripheral blood mononuclear cells, obtained in the second trimester of pregnancy. The chain joins TRBV11-3 to TRBJ2-1; 7 bases match TRBD2. The TCR sequence derives from a female donor with multiple sclerosis, enrolled in a pregnancy study. The CDR3 region has the DNA TGTGCCAGCAGCCCTAGCGGCAATGAGCAGTTCTTC. Translating it yields CASSPSGNEQFF.